The clone carrying this T cell receptor (beta chain) was counted only a few times. What it binds is not known. Each cDNA held unique molecular identifiers, and template switching gave it a universal primer site. One entry per CDR3 protein, called by TCRdb with MiXCR from the 5' RACE reads. The table lists about 890,000 distinct CDR3 sequences, 12% of them singletons. V lost 2 bases, J lost 3 bases, and 4 bases stayed unmatched. The germline gives CDR1 SGHAT, CDR2 FQNNGV. CDR3 length: 15 amino acids. Each donor (without exception) was a healthy Caucasian. The data stem from a study of identical twins. Overall study results and limits: Cross-sectional statistics underpinned the conclusions; the same donors were not followed.

The sample was also linked to a second study, of yellow fever vaccine responses in identical twins.

The sequenced sample was PBMCs. V and J are TRBV11-2 and TRBJ2-1; TRBD1 agrees at 7 bases. The origin of this receptor is a woman aged 18-29 years in good health. CDR3 loop: CASSLSGTVYNEQFF. The CDR3 DNA reads as TGTGCCAGCAGCTTATCCGGGACAGTCTACAATGAGCAGTTCTTC.